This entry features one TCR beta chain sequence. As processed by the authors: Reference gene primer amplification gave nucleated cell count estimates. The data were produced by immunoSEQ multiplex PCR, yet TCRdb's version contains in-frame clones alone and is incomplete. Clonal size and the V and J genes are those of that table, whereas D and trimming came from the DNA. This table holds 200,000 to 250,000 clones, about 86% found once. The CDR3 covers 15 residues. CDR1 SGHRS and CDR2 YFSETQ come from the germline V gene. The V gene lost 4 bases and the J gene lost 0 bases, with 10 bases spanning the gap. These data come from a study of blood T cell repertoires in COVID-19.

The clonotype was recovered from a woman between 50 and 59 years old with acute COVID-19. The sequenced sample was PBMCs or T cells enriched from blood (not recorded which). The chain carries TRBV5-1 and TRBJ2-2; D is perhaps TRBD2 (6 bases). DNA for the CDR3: TGCGCCAGCAGCCCCGGGACTCCGAACACCGGGGAGCTGTTTTTT. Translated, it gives CASSPGTPNTGELFF.